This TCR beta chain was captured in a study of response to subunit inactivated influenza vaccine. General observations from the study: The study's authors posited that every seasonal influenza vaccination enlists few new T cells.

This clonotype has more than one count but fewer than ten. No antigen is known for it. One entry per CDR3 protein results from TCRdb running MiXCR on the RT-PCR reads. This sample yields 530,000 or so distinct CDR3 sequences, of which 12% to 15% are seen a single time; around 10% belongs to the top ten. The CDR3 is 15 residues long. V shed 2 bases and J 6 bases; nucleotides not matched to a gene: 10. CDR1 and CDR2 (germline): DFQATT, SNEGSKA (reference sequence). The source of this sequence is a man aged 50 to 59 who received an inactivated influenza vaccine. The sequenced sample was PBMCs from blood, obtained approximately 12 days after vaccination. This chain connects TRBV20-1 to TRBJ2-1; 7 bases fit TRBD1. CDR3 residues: CSARNLFRDSNEQFF. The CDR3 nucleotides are TGCAGTGCTAGAAATTTGTTTCGGGACAGCAATGAGCAGTTCTTC.